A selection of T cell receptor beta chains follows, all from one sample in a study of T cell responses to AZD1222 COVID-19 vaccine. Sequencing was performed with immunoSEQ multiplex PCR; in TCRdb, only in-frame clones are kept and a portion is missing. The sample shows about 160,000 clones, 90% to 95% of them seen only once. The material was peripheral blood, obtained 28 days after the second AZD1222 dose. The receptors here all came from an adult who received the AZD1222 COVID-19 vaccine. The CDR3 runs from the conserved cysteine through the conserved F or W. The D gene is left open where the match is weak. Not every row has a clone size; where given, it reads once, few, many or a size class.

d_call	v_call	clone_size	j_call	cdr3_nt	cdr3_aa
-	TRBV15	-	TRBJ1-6	TGTGCCACCAGCAGAGATAGGGCCAATTCACCCCTCCACTTT	CATSRDRANSPLHF
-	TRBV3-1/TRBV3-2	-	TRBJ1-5	TGTGCCAGCAGCGCCCGGGAGCATCAGCCCCAGCATTTT	CASSAREHQPQHF
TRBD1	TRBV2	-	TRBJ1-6	TGTGCCAGCAGTGAGAGAGGGACAGGGTTTTCACCCCTCCACTTT	CASSERGTGFSPLHF
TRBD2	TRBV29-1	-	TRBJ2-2	TGCAGCGCCGCTTTACTAGCGGGGCCGAACACCGGGGAGCTGTTTTTT	CSAALLAGPNTGELFF
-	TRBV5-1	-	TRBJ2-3	TGCGCCAGCAGCTTGTGGGGTGGTACAGATACGCAGTATTTT	CASSLWGGTDTQYF
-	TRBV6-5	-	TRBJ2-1	TGTGCCTCCAAAACCTGGCAGGGTAGGGATGAGCAGTTCTTC	CASKTWQGRDEQFF
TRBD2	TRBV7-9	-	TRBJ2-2	TGTGCCAGCAGCTTACCCACCGGGGGGTCCGGGGAGCTGTTTTTT	CASSLPTGGSGELFF
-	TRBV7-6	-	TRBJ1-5	TGTGCCAGCAGCTTAGTGAGCCCAGGGGCTGGCAATCAGCCCCAGCATTTT	CASSLVSPGAGNQPQHF
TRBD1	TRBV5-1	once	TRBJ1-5	TGCGCCAGCAGCCTGGGACAGGAGGGGCAGCCCCAGCATTTT	CASSLGQEGQPQHF
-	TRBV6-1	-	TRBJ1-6	TGTGCCAGCAGTGAGGGCGGGAATAGAACACCCCTCCACTTT	CASSEGGNRTPLHF
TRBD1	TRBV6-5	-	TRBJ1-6	TGTGCCAGCTCGACAGGGAATTCACCCCTCCACTTT	CASSTGNSPLHF
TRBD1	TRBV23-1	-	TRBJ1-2	TGCGCCAGCAGTCAGGCGGAGACAGGGGGTTTTTTCTATGGCTACACCTTC	CASSQAETGGFFYGYTF
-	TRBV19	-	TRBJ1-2	TGTGCCAGTAGTATGGTCGCCCGTTGGGGGTTCGATAGCTATGGCTACACCTTC	CASSMVARWGFDSYGYTF
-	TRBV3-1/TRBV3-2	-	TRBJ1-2	TGTGCCAGCAGCCAAGGGTCGCACTATGGCTACACCTTC	CASSQGSHYGYTF
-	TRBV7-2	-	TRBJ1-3	TGTGCCAGCAGCTTAGCCGGCGGCCACTCTGGAAACACCATATATTTT	CASSLAGGHSGNTIYF
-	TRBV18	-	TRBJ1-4	TGTGCCAGCTCAGTCACAGGAGGGCTGACTAATGAAAAACTGTTTTTT	CASSVTGGLTNEKLFF
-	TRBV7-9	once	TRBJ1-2	TGTGCCAGCAGCTCTGGGGTTGGAGATGGCTACACCTTC	CASSSGVGDGYTF
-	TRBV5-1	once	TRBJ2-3	TGCGCCAGCAGCTTGGCCTCGGACAGCACTAGCACAGATACGCAGTATTTT	CASSLASDSTSTDTQYF
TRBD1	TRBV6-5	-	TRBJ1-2	TGTGCCAGCACCACAGGGGCTGGTGGCTACACCTTC	CASTTGAGGYTF
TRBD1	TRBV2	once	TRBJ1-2	TGTGCCAGCAGCGAACAGGGGACGGAGGTATATGGCTACACCTTC	CASSEQGTEVYGYTF
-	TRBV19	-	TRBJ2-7	TGTGCCACCCATCTTCGGGCGGTAGTCTACGAGCAGTACTTC	CATHLRAVVYEQYF
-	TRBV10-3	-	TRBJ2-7	TGTGCCATCAGACCTAGCGAGTCCTACGAGCAGTACTTC	CAIRPSESYEQYF
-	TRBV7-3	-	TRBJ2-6	TGTGCCAGCAGCTTAACCCCAGGGGTACACTCTGGGGCCAACGTCCTGACTTTC	CASSLTPGVHSGANVLTF
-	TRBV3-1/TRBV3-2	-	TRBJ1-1	TGTGCCAGCAGCCAAGGCCGCATGGGGGATACTGAAGCTTTCTTT	CASSQGRMGDTEAFF